Following are 27 T cell receptor beta chains from one sample sequenced in a study of cytomegalovirus exposure and HLA in healthy donors. The PCR was carried out with 60 Vbeta primers and 13 Jbeta primers. Repertoires were generated with immunoSEQ multiplex PCR, while TCRdb's copy carries only in-frame clones and drops some. This sample has about 160,000 clones, with about three quarters found just once. Sequencing was performed on PBMCs. These receptors came from a man aged 18 to 30 in good health and CMV-seropositive.

The chain uses TRBV2 and TRBJ2-7, with 7 positions matching TRBD1. CDR1 SNHLY and CDR2 FYNNEI come from the germline V gene. Losses at the gene ends were 6 bases for V and 1 base for J; bases not matched to a gene: 9. The CDR3 runs 15 residues. The CDR3 DNA is TGTGCCAGCAGCGTGGACAGGTCGGCGTCCTACGAGCAGTACGTC. It yields the protein CASSVDRSASYEQYV.

The chain joins TRBV30 to TRBJ1-3, with a weak D call TRBD1 (6 bases). The germline V gene encodes CDR1 GTSNPN and CDR2 SVGIG (reference sequence). There are 16 residues in the CDR3. Trimming stripped 2 bases from V and 3 bases from J, with 17 bases between. CDR3 sequence (DNA): TGTGCCTGGAGTACATCTTGGACAGACGTTGGAAACACCATATATTTT. Amino acids: CAWSTSWTDVGNTIYF.

The chain links TRBV27 to TRBJ2-1; D may be TRBD2 (6 bases). V was cut by 0 bases and J by 3 bases, with 9 bases left in between. Germline CDR1 reads MNHEY; CDR2 reads SMNVEV (reference sequence). This CDR3 has 15 residues. The CDR3 nucleotides read TGTGCCAGCAGTTTATCTAGCGGCGGCTACAATGAGCAGTTCTTC. It translates to CASSLSSGGYNEQFF.

The chain combines TRBV6-1 with TRBJ2-2; D not certain. The germline CDR1 and CDR2 sequences are MNHNS and SASEGT. This CDR3 is built from 16 residues. The V end lost 1 base, the J end lost 5 bases, and 14 bases lay between the germline ends. CDR3 region: CASSEGGSLRTGELFF. The CDR3 nucleotides are TGTGCCAGCAGTGAAGGTGGGTCCTTGAGGACCGGGGAGCTGTTTTTT.

The genes are TRBV29-1 and TRBJ1-3, with 10 positions matching TRBD1. CDR1 and CDR2 from the germline V gene are SQVTM and ANQGSEA. The CDR3 consists of 15 residues. The trim removed 7 bases at V and 0 bases at J, leaving 6 bases unmatched. The CDR3 region has the DNA TGCAGCGCCCCGGGACAGGGGCCCTCTGGAAACACCATATATTTT. Its translation is CSAPGQGPSGNTIYF. Based on the CDR3 plus reference TRBV29-1 and TRBJ1-3, the full variable domain is SAVISQKPSRDICQRGTSLTIQCQVDSQVTMMFWYRQQPGQSLTLIATANQGSEATYESGFVIDKFPISRPNLTFSTLTVSNMSPEDSSIYLCSAPGQGPSGNTIYFGEGSWLTVV.

This clone was recorded only once. This rearrangement joins TRBV6-1 to TRBJ1-2; the match to TRBD1 covers 7 bases. V was clipped by 6 bases and J by 2 bases; unmatched bases: 3. The CDR3 spans 13 residues. Germline V gives CDR1 MNHNS, CDR2 SASEGT. The CDR3 is CASRRTGNYGYTF. In DNA, the CDR3 is TGTGCCAGCAGACGGACAGGAAACTATGGCTACACCTTC.

The CDR3 here is CASSSGQGYEQYV. CDR3 nucleotide sequence: TGTGCCAGCAGCTCTGGACAGGGATACGAGCAGTACGTC. This rearrangement joins TRBV11-2 to TRBJ2-7; 8 bases map to TRBD1. The V and J ends lost 4 bases and 4 bases, in that order; junction bases with no gene match: 3. CDR3 length equals 13 residues. Germline V lookup: CDR1 SGHAT, CDR2 FQNNGV.

The genes are TRBV27 and TRBJ1-2; 9 nucleotides match TRBD1. V was clipped by 6 bases and J by 10 bases; unmatched bases: 12. Germline loops: CDR1 MNHEY, CDR2 SMNVEV (reference sequence). The CDR3 consists of 14 residues. CDR3 sequence reads: CASRPTGGRNPYTF. The CDR3, as DNA: TGTGCCAGCAGGCCAACAGGGGGCCGTAATCCCTACACCTTC.

CDR3 sequence: CASSPSLNSPLHF. The DNA of the CDR3 is TGTGCCAGCAGTCCGAGCCTGAATTCACCCCTCCACTTT. The rearrangement uses TRBV28 and TRBJ1-6; the D is unclear. The germline gives CDR1 MDHEN, CDR2 SYDVKM. V was shortened by 5 bases and J by 7 bases, with 9 bases between the two germline ends. This CDR3 comprises 13 residues.

The chain combines TRBV6-1 with TRBJ1-5, with a possible D match to TRBD1 (5 bases). Trimming stripped 6 bases from V and 0 bases from J, with 12 bases between. Germline CDR1 MNHNS, CDR2 SASEGT. CDR3 length: 15 residues. CDR3: CASRQGIYSNQPQHF. CDR3 in DNA: TGTGCCAGCAGGCAGGGAATTTATAGCAATCAGCCCCAGCATTTT.

This chain uses TRBV5-8 with TRBJ1-2; 12 bases are a match to TRBD1. In germline, CDR1 is SGHTS, CDR2 YDEGEE. The CDR3 is made up of 16 amino acids. V was clipped by 3 bases and J by 2 bases; unmatched bases: 5. The CDR3 region has the DNA TGTGCCAGCAGCTGGTCGGGGACAGGGGGCAACTATGGCTACACCTTC. It yields the protein CASSWSGTGGNYGYTF.

This clone was observed a handful of times. The rearrangement uses TRBV6-1 and TRBJ1-4; 8 bases fit TRBD1. Germline CDR1 reads MNHNS; CDR2 reads SASEGT. V shed 4 bases, J shed 10 bases, and the junction held 8 bases outside the gene matches. This CDR3 contains 14 residues. CDR3 bases: TGTGCCAGCAGTGTATCGCAGGGGGCTTTAAAACTGTTTTTT. It yields the protein CASSVSQGALKLFF.

The J gene is TRBJ2-7, the V gene TRBV7-9, with D perhaps TRBD2 (7 bases). There are 16 residues in the CDR3. The V end lost 5 bases, the J end lost 4 bases, and 21 bases lay between the germline ends. CDR1 is SEHNR, CDR2 FQNEAQ, per germline (reference sequence). DNA for the CDR3: TGTGCCAGCAGCCCCAGGGGAGGGCCGCGGGGTTACGAGCAGTACGTC. This codes for CASSPRGGPRGYEQYV.

The chain employs TRBV28 and TRBJ1-1, with a possible D match to TRBD1 (5 bases). The CDR3 is 13 amino acids. The germline CDR1 and CDR2 sequences are MDHEN and SYDVKM. V was shortened by 7 bases and J by 6 bases, with 15 bases between the two germline ends. The CDR3 reads CASMGGIGAEAFF. The CDR3 DNA reads as TGTGCCAGCATGGGAGGTATAGGGGCTGAAGCTTTCTTT.

This clone was observed once. An end of the junction differs from the germline gene, which may be a read error. The chain links TRBV27 to TRBJ1-5; unclear D gene. Germline CDR1 MNHEY, CDR2 SMNVEV (reference sequence). The CDR3 loop spans 14 amino acids. CDR3 sequence (DNA): TGTGCCAGCAATCCAACCAATAGCGATCAGCCCCAGCATTTT. Encoded protein: CASNPTNSDQPQHF.

The V and J genes are TRBV7-9 and TRBJ2-2, with 7 nucleotides matching TRBD1. The CDR3 totals 13 residues. Germline V lookup: CDR1 SEHNR, CDR2 FQNEAQ (reference sequence). The V segment lost 7 bases and the J segment 3 bases; nucleotides outside the gene matches: 2. The DNA of the CDR3 is TGTGCCAGCATGCAGGGGGACACCGGGGAGCTGTTTTTT. It yields the protein CASMQGDTGELFF.

This clone was found a few times. V usage is TRBV5-6 and J usage is TRBJ2-2; 8 positions match TRBD2. The CDR3 consists of 15 residues. V lost 2 bases, J lost 3 bases, and 3 bases stayed unmatched. CDR1 is SGHDT, CDR2 YYEEEE, per germline. CDR3 in DNA: TGTGCCAGCAGCTTCGGCGGGGGGTACACCGGGGAGCTGTTTTTT. It yields the protein CASSFGGGYTGELFF.

The J gene is TRBJ2-7, the V gene TRBV2, with TRBD1 matching 8 bases. Germline V lookup: CDR1 SNHLY, CDR2 FYNNEI. This CDR3 has 14 amino acids. V was clipped by 2 bases and J by 4 bases; unmatched bases: 4. The CDR3: CASSETGGPYEQYV. The CDR3, as DNA: TGTGCCAGCAGTGAAACAGGGGGACCGTACGAGCAGTACGTC.

The CDR3 DNA sequence: TGTGCCAGCAGTCAATTGAACACTGAAGCTTTCTTT. It encodes CASSQLNTEAFF. The chain has TRBV2 and TRBJ1-1, with D unresolved. Trimming left V 5 bases short and J 0 bases short, with 4 bases between. The length of the CDR3 is 12 residues. The germline CDR1 and CDR2 sequences are SNHLY and FYNNEI.

This sequence joins TRBV28 and TRBJ1-5; TRBD1 matches at 9 bases. After removal of 3 bases from V and 6 bases from J, the junction contained 6 bases not matched to a gene. This CDR3 contains 15 residues. CDR1 is MDHEN and CDR2 is SYDVKM in the germline V gene. The CDR3, as DNA: TGTGCCAGCAGTTTGGACAGGGGAACGAGTCAGCCCCAGCATTTT. Protein sequence: CASSLDRGTSQPQHF.

This clone turned up a few times. The rearrangement uses TRBV6-5 and TRBJ1-5; TRBD1 aligns across 8 bases. Per germline, CDR1 MNHEY and CDR2 SVGAGI. The CDR3 covers 14 residues. Trimming removed 4 bases from V and 7 bases from J; junction bases left unmatched: 6. This CDR3 is CASSSRGLRQPQHF. CDR3 bases: TGTGCCAGCAGTTCCAGGGGGCTTCGGCAGCCCCAGCATTTT.

J is TRBJ1-1 and V is TRBV2; the match to TRBD1 covers 9 bases. Germline V gives CDR1 SNHLY, CDR2 FYNNEI. CDR3 length: 14 amino acids. After removal of 7 bases from V and 6 bases from J, the junction contained 9 bases not matched to a gene. Here the CDR3 reads CASKRDRVGSEAFF. CDR3 coding DNA: TGTGCCAGCAAACGGGACAGGGTCGGTTCTGAAGCTTTCTTT.

The rearrangement links TRBV27 to TRBJ1-2; maybe TRBD1 (5 bases). V lost 2 bases and J 4 bases, leaving 8 bases between the germline ends. The CDR3 extends over 13 amino acids. In germline, CDR1 is MNHEY, CDR2 SMNVEV (reference sequence). Written as DNA, the CDR3 is TGTGCCAGCAGTTTAGCAGGGATCTATGGCTACACCTTC. Amino acid sequence: CASSLAGIYGYTF.

The chain links TRBV20-1 to TRBJ2-3, with D unresolved. The CDR3 is 11 residues long. V dropped 5 bases and J dropped 5 bases, with 8 bases sitting between them. Germline CDR1 DFQATT, CDR2 SNEGSKA (reference sequence). The DNA for the CDR3 is TGCAGTGCTGCGGTAGTAGATACGCAGTATTTT. Translation: CSAAVVDTQYF.

This sequence joins TRBV7-9 and TRBJ1-2, with TRBD1 matching over 8 bases. The V gene's germline CDR1 is SEHNR and CDR2 FQNEAQ (reference sequence). J gave up 6 bases and V 5 bases, and 8 bases lay outside the gene matches. This CDR3 has 14 residues. CDR3 nucleotide sequence: TGTGCCAGCAGCCTTCGGACAGGGAATGATGGCTACACCTTC. It codes for CASSLRTGNDGYTF.

The chain carries TRBV19 and TRBJ2-3; 12 bases are a match to TRBD2. CDR1 is LNHDA and CDR2 is SQIVND in the germline V gene (reference sequence). The CDR3 sequence is 14 residues long. Germline trimming cut 6 bases from V and 5 bases from J; bases unmatched to any gene: 3. Here the CDR3 DNA reads TGTGCCAGTAGAACTAGCGGGAGGTTAGATACGCAGTATTTT. Translation gives CASRTSGRLDTQYF.

The chain has TRBV27 and TRBJ2-6; D uncertain. V gave up 5 bases and J gave up 0 bases, with 11 bases separating them. Looked up from germline, CDR1 is MNHEY and CDR2 is SMNVEV (reference sequence). The CDR3 has 16 amino acids. This CDR3 reads CASSPNPRSGANVLTF. The CDR3 nucleotides are TGTGCCAGCAGTCCTAACCCCCGCTCTGGGGCCAACGTCCTGACTTTC.